The 20 T cell receptor beta chains given below trace back to one sample, sequenced in a study of blood T cell repertoires in COVID-19. The data were produced by immunoSEQ multiplex PCR, yet TCRdb's version contains in-frame clones alone and is incomplete. Altogether around 84,000 clones are present, 70% to 80% being singletons, with the ten largest covering 5.7%. The sequencing sample was made of peripheral blood. These receptor sequences come from a man in his forties or fifties with active or convalescent COVID-19.

The V call is TRBV5-1, the J call TRBJ2-3; TRBD2 agrees at 12 bases. Germline V gives CDR1 SGHRS, CDR2 YFSETQ. CDR3 size: 19 residues. V was pared by 4 bases and J by 0 bases, with 12 bases of the junction left unmatched. This CDR3 is CASSPKLAGGHSSTDTQYF. CDR3 DNA: TGCGCCAGCAGCCCAAAACTAGCGGGGGGCCATTCTAGCACAGATACGCAGTATTTT. Variable domain in full (rest from reference TRBV5-1 and TRBJ2-3): KAGVTQTPRYLIKTRGQQVTLSCSPISGHRSVSWYQQTPGQGLQFLFEYFSETQRNKGNFPGRFSGRQFSNSRSEMNVSTLELGDSALYLCASSPKLAGGHSSTDTQYFGPGTRLTVL.

The rearrangement joins TRBV12-5 to TRBJ1-6; D gene unclear. V shed 4 bases and J shed 10 bases, with 8 bases lying between them. The CDR3 runs to 12 residues. CDR1 LGHNT and CDR2 FRNRAP come from the germline V gene. Here the CDR3 DNA reads TGTGCTAGTGGTTCCCCCCGGTCACCCCTCCACTTT. Translation gives CASGSPRSPLHF.

In this sample, this clone turned up a few times. The rearrangement joins TRBV28 to TRBJ1-2; 10 bases map to TRBD1. Germline V gene data show CDR1 as MDHEN and CDR2 as SYDVKM. The V and J ends lost 4 bases and 6 bases, in that order; junction bases with no gene match: 11. The CDR3 sequence is 16 residues long. CDR3 region: CASSSGQGGKWDGYTF. CDR3 sequence (DNA): TGTGCCAGCAGTTCAGGACAGGGGGGGAAATGGGATGGCTACACCTTC.

The chain is built from TRBV6-5 and TRBJ2-2; tentative D call: TRBD2 (6 bases). Germline V lookup: CDR1 MNHEY, CDR2 SVGAGI. There are 13 residues in the CDR3. V was shortened by 6 bases and J by 6 bases, with 11 bases between the two germline ends. The CDR3 is CASSRDFAGELFF. The DNA for the CDR3 is TGTGCCAGCAGCAGGGACTTTGCCGGGGAGCTGTTTTTT.

This clone turned up a few times. The chain recombines TRBV5-6 with TRBJ2-3, with 9 bases matching TRBD2. The length of the CDR3 is 14 residues. Trimming took 4 bases from V and 6 from J; bases not matched to a gene: 6. Germline loops: CDR1 SGHDT, CDR2 YYEEEE. The CDR3 loop reads CASSRRGGWDTQYF. CDR3 in DNA: TGTGCCAGCAGCCGGCGGGGGGGCTGGGATACGCAGTATTTT.

A few counts support this clone. The chain employs TRBV7-7 and TRBJ2-3; 7 bases align to TRBD2. V was clipped by 5 bases and J by 4 bases; unmatched bases: 9. The CDR3 runs to 15 residues. Germline V gene sequence: CDR1 SSHAT, CDR2 FNYEAQ (reference sequence). As DNA, the CDR3 is TGTGCCAGCAGCCCCAGGAGCGGGACGGCAGATACGCAGTATTTT. Amino acids: CASSPRSGTADTQYF.

In nucleotides, the CDR3 is TGTGCCAGCTCACCAGAGGAGACCCAGTACTTC. Its protein is CASSPEETQYF. The chain links TRBV18 to TRBJ2-5; D gene uncertain. This CDR3 has 11 amino acids. CDR1 is KGHSH and CDR2 is LQKENI in the germline V gene. Trimming cost V 2 bases and J 5 bases, with 3 bases left between them.

This chain uses TRBV6-5 with TRBJ1-5; 8 bases are a match to TRBD1. Per the germline V gene, CDR1 is MNHEY and CDR2 is SVGAGI. J was trimmed by 7 bases and V by 6 bases; bases with no gene match: 5. This CDR3 region has 13 residues. The CDR3 DNA reads TGTGCCAGCAGGGACAGGGAGGGGCAGCCCCAGCATTTT. Protein: CASRDREGQPQHF.

Ten or more counts support this clone. The J gene is TRBJ2-3, the V gene TRBV5-1; 15 bases are shared with TRBD2. Germline V gives CDR1 SGHRS, CDR2 YFSETQ. J was trimmed by 4 bases and V by 3 bases; bases with no gene match: 3. CDR3 length: 16 residues. CDR3 sequence: CASSSWTSGGADTQYF. The CDR3 nucleotides read TGCGCCAGCAGCTCATGGACTAGCGGGGGGGCAGATACGCAGTATTTT.

This chain uses TRBV10-3 with TRBJ2-7, with TRBD1 as a possible D gene (6 bases). V was pared by 3 bases and J by 5 bases, with 14 bases between. The CDR3 is made up of 14 amino acids. Germline CDR1 is ENHRY and CDR2 is SYGVKD. The CDR3: CAISDLQGFHEQYF. The CDR3 coding sequence is TGTGCCATCAGTGATTTACAGGGCTTCCACGAGCAGTACTTC.

The gene calls are TRBV7-9 and TRBJ1-4; weak D call: TRBD1 (5 bases). Between the trimmed V and J ends, which lost 0 bases and 4 bases, there was a span of 6 bases. This CDR3 has 14 amino acids. Per the germline V gene, CDR1 is SEHNR and CDR2 is FQNEAQ (reference sequence). The CDR3 protein is CASSLARDNEKLFF. The CDR3 bases are TGTGCCAGCAGCTTAGCCAGGGATAATGAAAAACTGTTTTTT.

This chain joins TRBV5-1 and TRBJ1-6; 7 bases fit TRBD1. V dropped 4 bases and J dropped 5; count of bases not matched to a gene: 6. Germline assignment: CDR1 SGHRS and CDR2 YFSETQ. The CDR3 spans 15 residues. The CDR3 sequence is CASSPGTENNSPLHF. The DNA of the CDR3 is TGCGCCAGCAGCCCAGGGACAGAGAATAATTCACCCCTCCACTTT.

This rearrangement joins TRBV7-9 to TRBJ1-2, with D possibly being TRBD1 (6 bases). CDR1 and CDR2 from the germline V gene are SEHNR and FQNEAQ (reference sequence). The CDR3 spans 15 residues. V was pared by 1 base and J by 2 bases, with 11 bases between. CDR3 sequence: CASSLGQGLNYGYTF. In DNA, the CDR3 is TGTGCCAGCAGCTTAGGGCAGGGGTTAAACTATGGCTACACCTTC.

The J gene is TRBJ2-7, the V gene TRBV29-1; 8 bases line up with TRBD1. The J segment lost 6 bases and the V segment lost 7 bases, leaving 8 bases of the junction unmatched. The CDR3 consists of 12 residues. CDR1 and CDR2 (germline): SQVTM, ANQGSEA. The CDR3 DNA sequence: TGCAGCGCCTGGACAGGGAACCTCGAGCAGTACTTC. Amino acid sequence: CSAWTGNLEQYF.

This clone has only one observation. The J gene is TRBJ2-5, the V gene TRBV5-4; D is possibly TRBD2 (6 bases). This CDR3 has 14 amino acids. Germline loops: CDR1 SGHNT, CDR2 YYREEE (reference sequence). Trimming cost V 4 bases and J 4 bases, with 14 bases left between them. For the CDR3, the DNA is TGTGCCAGCAGCACGGGACGGGGGAGAGAGACCCAGTACTTC. It yields the protein CASSTGRGRETQYF.

CDR3 coding DNA: TGTGCCAGCAGTACCCGGGTTGGAGTCGCGGATACGCAGTATTTT. It specifies CASSTRVGVADTQYF. This chain joins TRBV2 and TRBJ2-3; the D is unclear. V dropped 5 bases and J dropped 6 bases, with 18 bases sitting between them. Germline CDR1 and CDR2: SNHLY and FYNNEI. This CDR3 comprises 15 residues.

This clone was seen a handful of times. The chain carries TRBV2 and TRBJ1-5, with D perhaps matching TRBD1 (6 bases). Germline V gene data show CDR1 as SNHLY and CDR2 as FYNNEI. The CDR3 contains 15 residues. Trimming pared 6 bases from V and 0 bases from J, leaving 12 bases between. The CDR3: CASRDAGDSNQPQHF. The CDR3 coding sequence is TGTGCCAGCAGGGATGCAGGGGATAGCAATCAGCCCCAGCATTTT. Full variable domain (outside the CDR3, taken from reference TRBV2 and TRBJ1-5): EPEVTQTPSHQVTQMGQEVILRCVPISNHLYFYWYRQILGQKVEFLVSFYNNEISEKSEIFDDQFSVERPDGSNFTLKIRSTKLEDSAMYFCASRDAGDSNQPQHFGDGTRLSIL.

This clone has more than one count but fewer than ten. CDR3 amino acids: CAISGSDRSYEQYF. Written as DNA, the CDR3 is TGTGCCATCAGTGGTTCCGACAGGAGTTACGAGCAGTACTTC. The rearrangement links TRBV10-3 to TRBJ2-7; TRBD1 is a possible D gene (6 bases). Germline V gene sequence: CDR1 ENHRY, CDR2 SYGVKD. V lost 4 bases and J 4 bases, leaving 14 bases between the germline ends. The CDR3 consists of 14 residues.

The chain links TRBV14 to TRBJ2-1; 8 bases match TRBD1. V shed 3 bases and J 5 bases; nucleotides not matched to a gene: 9. From germline, CDR1 is SGHDN and CDR2 FVKESK. This CDR3 has 16 residues. CDR3 in amino acids: CASSHVAGQAHNEQFF. The CDR3 DNA sequence: TGTGCCAGCAGCCATGTTGCGGGACAGGCACACAATGAGCAGTTCTTC. The entire variable domain, with the rest obtained from reference TRBV14 and TRBJ2-1, is as follows: EAGVTQFPSHSVIEKGQTVTLRCDPISGHDNLYWYRRVMGKEIKFLLHFVKESKQDESGMPNNRFLAERTGGTYSTLKVQPAELEDSGVYFCASSHVAGQAHNEQFFGPGTRLTVL.

This clone occurred once. This chain links TRBV7-6 with TRBJ2-1, with D perhaps matching TRBD1 (5 bases). With 0 bases removed from V and 8 bases from J, the gap between germline ends came to 11 bases. The CDR3 consists of 14 residues. CDR1 SGHVS and CDR2 FNYEAQ come from the germline V gene. The CDR3 nucleotides are TGTGCCAGCAGCTTAGCGCAGGGTAGGGATGAGCAGTTCTTC. This codes for CASSLAQGRDEQFF.